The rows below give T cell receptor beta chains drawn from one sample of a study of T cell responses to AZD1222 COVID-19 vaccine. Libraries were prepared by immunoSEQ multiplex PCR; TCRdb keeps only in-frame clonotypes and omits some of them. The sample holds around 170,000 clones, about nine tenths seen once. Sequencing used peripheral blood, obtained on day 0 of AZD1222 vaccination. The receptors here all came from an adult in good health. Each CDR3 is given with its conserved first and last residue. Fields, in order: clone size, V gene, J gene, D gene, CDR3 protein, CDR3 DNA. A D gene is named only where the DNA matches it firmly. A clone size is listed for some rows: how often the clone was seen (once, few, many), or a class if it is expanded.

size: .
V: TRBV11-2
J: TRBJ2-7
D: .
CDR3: CASSLVGREQYF
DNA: TGTGCCAGCAGCTTAGTAGGACGCGAGCAGTACTTC

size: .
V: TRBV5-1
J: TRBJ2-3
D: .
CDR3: CASSLGRPGGNTQYF
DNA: TGCGCCAGCAGCTTGGGGCGTCCAGGTGGGAATACGCAGTATTTT

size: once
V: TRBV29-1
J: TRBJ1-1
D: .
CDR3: CSVPSMNTEAFF
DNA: TGCAGCGTTCCCAGCATGAACACTGAAGCTTTCTTT

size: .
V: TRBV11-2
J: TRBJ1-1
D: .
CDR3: CASSHKQGNTEAFF
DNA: TGTGCCAGCAGCCACAAACAGGGGAACACTGAAGCTTTCTTT

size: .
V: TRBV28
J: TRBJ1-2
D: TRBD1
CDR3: CASSLKGQGVYGYTF
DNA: TGTGCCAGCAGTTTGAAGGGACAGGGGGTCTATGGCTACACCTTC

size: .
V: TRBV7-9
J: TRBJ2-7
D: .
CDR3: CASSLTRGSYEQYF
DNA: TGTGCCAGCAGCTTAACCCGGGGTTCCTACGAGCAGTACTTC

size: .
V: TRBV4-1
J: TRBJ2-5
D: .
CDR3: CASSQARGASQETQYF
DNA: TGCGCCAGCAGCCAAGCTCGTGGAGCCAGTCAAGAGACCCAGTACTTC

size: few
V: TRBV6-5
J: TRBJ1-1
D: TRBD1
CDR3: CASSYDRGLNTEAFF
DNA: TGTGCCAGCAGTTATGACAGGGGGCTTAACACTGAAGCTTTCTTT

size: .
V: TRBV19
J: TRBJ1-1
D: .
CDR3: CASSLTGLNTEAFF
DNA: TGTGCCAGTAGTCTTACAGGGCTGAACACTGAAGCTTTCTTT

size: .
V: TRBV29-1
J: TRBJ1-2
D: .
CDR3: CSVDRGGEANYGYTF
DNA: TGCAGCGTTGACCGGGGAGGGGAAGCTAACTATGGCTACACCTTC

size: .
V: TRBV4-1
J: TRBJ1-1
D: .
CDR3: CASSQGFREVEAFF
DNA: TGCGCCAGCAGCCAAGGGTTTCGGGAGGTTGAAGCTTTCTTT

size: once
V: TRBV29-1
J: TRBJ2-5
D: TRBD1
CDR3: CSVTLTGVGETQYF
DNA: TGCAGCGTTACCCTAACAGGGGTTGGGGAGACCCAGTACTTC

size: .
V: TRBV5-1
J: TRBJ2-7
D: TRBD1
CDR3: CASSYLLQGSDEQYF
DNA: TGCGCCAGCAGCTATCTCCTACAGGGGAGCGACGAGCAGTACTTC

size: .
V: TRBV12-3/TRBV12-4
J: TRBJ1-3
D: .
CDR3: CASSLVGRKIHF
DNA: TGTGCCAGCAGTTTAGTTGGGCGAAAGATCCATTTT

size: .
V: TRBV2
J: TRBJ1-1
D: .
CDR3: CASRPNREGGAFF
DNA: TGTGCCAGCAGACCAAACAGGGAAGGAGGGGCTTTCTTT

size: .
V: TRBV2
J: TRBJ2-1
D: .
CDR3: CASSELGEQFF
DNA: TGTGCCAGCAGTGAATTGGGTGAGCAGTTCTTC

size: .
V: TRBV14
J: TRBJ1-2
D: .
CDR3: CASSQARNYGYTF
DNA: TGTGCCAGCAGCCAAGCACGGAACTATGGCTACACCTTC

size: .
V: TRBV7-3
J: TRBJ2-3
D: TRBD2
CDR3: CASSLLGLPTDTQYF
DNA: TGTGCCAGCAGCTTACTGGGACTACCCACAGATACGCAGTATTTT

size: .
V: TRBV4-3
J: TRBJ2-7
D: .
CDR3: CASSLRDKDHEQYF
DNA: TGCGCCAGCAGCCTCCGGGACAAGGACCACGAGCAGTACTTC

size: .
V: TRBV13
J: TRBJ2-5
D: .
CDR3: CASSWREELQTQYF
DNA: TGTGCCAGCAGCTGGAGGGAGGAGCTGCAGACCCAGTACTTC